The rows below give T cell receptor beta chains drawn from one sample of a study of neurological immune-mediated disorders. TCRdb analysed the 5' RACE reads with MiXCR anew, one entry per CDR3 protein. Of about 59,000 distinct CDR3 sequences in the sample, about 13% were seen once. Sequenced material: PBMCs. The receptors were sampled from a woman aged 60-75 years with HTLV-1-associated myelopathy (HAM/TSP). The CDR3 runs from the conserved cysteine through the conserved F or W. A D gene is named only where the DNA matches it firmly. Where a row states a size, it is once, few, many or the class of an expanded clone; other rows omit it.

V gene	D gene	clone size	CDR3 length	J gene	CDR3 DNA	CDR3 protein
TRBV4-2	.	many	15	TRBJ2-6	TGTGCCAGCAGCCAAGAAAGCTCTGGGGCCAACGTCCTGACTTTC	CASSQESSGANVLTF
TRBV20-1	TRBD2	many	19	TRBJ2-2	TGCAGTGCTCGAGCAAACTACGGGACTAGCGGGAGGCGGACCGGGGAGCTGTTTTTT	CSARANYGTSGRRTGELFF
TRBV20-1	TRBD1	many	15	TRBJ1-5	TGCAGTGCTAGGAGGGGACAGGGGTACAATCAGCCCCAGCATTTT	CSARRGQGYNQPQHF
TRBV4-1	.	many	15	TRBJ2-1	TGCGCCAGCAGCCAAGTCACGGGGATATACAATGAGCAGTTCTTC	CASSQVTGIYNEQFF
TRBV5-1	.	many	15	TRBJ2-2	TGCGCCAGCAGCTTGCATCAGGGTGACACCGGGGAGCTGTTTTTT	CASSLHQGDTGELFF
TRBV3-1	TRBD2	many	14	TRBJ2-4	TGTGCCAGCAGCCTAGCGGGAGGATTACACATTCAGTACTTC	CASSLAGGLHIQYF
TRBV7-9	TRBD1	many	16	TRBJ2-1	TGTGCCAGCAGCTTATCCGGGACAGGGGGCCGAGATGAGCAGTTCTTC	CASSLSGTGGRDEQFF
TRBV5-1	.	many	17	TRBJ1-1	TGCGCCAGCAGCCCCCTGGGGAGTAGCGGGGGTGGTACTGAAGCTTTCTTT	CASSPLGSSGGGTEAFF
TRBV7-2	.	many	14	TRBJ2-5	TGTGCCAGCAGCTCCTTTAATGGGTTGGGGACCCAGTACTTC	CASSSFNGLGTQYF
TRBV7-3	.	many	15	TRBJ1-2	TGTGCCAGCAGCGAGGGGGTAGGATCGAACTATGGCTACACCTTC	CASSEGVGSNYGYTF
TRBV20-1	TRBD1	many	15	TRBJ2-7	TGCAGTGCTAGAGGTCGCTACAGGGGCTCTTCCGAGCAGTACTTC	CSARGRYRGSSEQYF
TRBV5-6	TRBD2	.	14	TRBJ2-1	TGTGCCAGCAACGGACTAGCGGGTAACAATGAGCAGTTCTTC	CASNGLAGNNEQFF
TRBV5-1	TRBD1	many	18	TRBJ2-6	TGCGCCAGCAGCTTGTCGGGACAGGGGGCGCTCGGGGCCAACGTCCTGACTTTC	CASSLSGQGALGANVLTF
TRBV11-2	TRBD2	many	19	TRBJ2-2	TGTGCCAGCAGCCATCGAGCCCCCGGACTAGCGGGAGGACCCGGGGAGCTGTTTTTT	CASSHRAPGLAGGPGELFF
TRBV4-1	.	.	15	TRBJ1-6	TGCGCCAACAGCCAAGAACAACGGCCAAATTCGCCCCTCCACTTT	CANSQEQRPNSPLHF
TRBV20-1	TRBD2	many	13	TRBJ2-5	TGCAGTGCCACGAGCGGGAGCGAAGAGACCCAGTACTTC	CSATSGSEETQYF
TRBV12-3/TRBV12-4	.	once	13	TRBJ2-7	TGTGCCAGCAGTGCTTACAGACCCTACGAGCAGTACTTC	CASSAYRPYEQYF
TRBV11-2	.	many	15	TRBJ2-5	TGTGCCAGCAGCTTAGAGGGTAGAGAACAAGAGACCCAGTACTTC	CASSLEGREQETQYF
TRBV10-3	.	many	17	TRBJ2-7	TGTGCCATCAGTGAGTCGATCTCCGGGACCAGCTCCTACGAGCAGTACTTC	CAISESISGTSSYEQYF
TRBV5-5	TRBD1	many	15	TRBJ1-1	TGTGCCAGCAGCTTAGGGAGACAGGGTTGGACTGAAGCTTTCTTT	CASSLGRQGWTEAFF
TRBV20-1	TRBD1	many	12	TRBJ2-5	TGCAGTGCCACAGACAGGGGAGAGACCCAGTACTTC	CSATDRGETQYF
TRBV28	.	many	16	TRBJ2-3	TGTGCCAGCAGTTTAGGTTCAGGGCCGAGTCCAGATACGCAGTATTTT	CASSLGSGPSPDTQYF
TRBV2	.	many	13	TRBJ2-7	TGTGCCAGCAGTGGATCTAGTTGGGGCGAGCAGTACTTC	CASSGSSWGEQYF
TRBV5-1	.	many	17	TRBJ2-6	TGCGCCAGCAGCTTAAAAGATAGGGCAGCTGGGGCCAACGTCCTGACTTTC	CASSLKDRAAGANVLTF
TRBV5-1	.	many	15	TRBJ2-3	TGCGCCAGCAGCCGTTTCCAGCCGAGGGTAGATACGCAGTATTTT	CASSRFQPRVDTQYF
TRBV11-2	.	few	13	TRBJ1-4	TGTGCCAGCAGTTCACAAGCGGTCGAAAAACTGTTTTTT	CASSSQAVEKLFF
TRBV7-9	TRBD1	many	16	TRBJ2-3	TGTGCCAGCAGCGCCCGGGACAGGGTATATTTAGATACGCAGTATTTT	CASSARDRVYLDTQYF
TRBV27	.	many	13	TRBJ2-7	TGTGCCAGCAGTTCGCAGGGTCCCCACGAGCAGTACTTC	CASSSQGPHEQYF
TRBV5-1	.	.	17	TRBJ2-5	TGCGCCAGCAGCTTGGCCGTAGCGGTAGGGCCCGGAGAGACCCAGTACTTC	CASSLAVAVGPGETQYF
TRBV5-1	.	many	13	TRBJ2-3	TGCGCCAGCAGCATGCTCCGGTCAGATACGCAGTATTTT	CASSMLRSDTQYF
TRBV5-1	TRBD2	many	16	TRBJ2-3	TGCGCCAGCAGCTCGGGGGAACTAGCGGGAGTCAGTACGCAGTATTTT	CASSSGELAGVSTQYF
TRBV29-1	.	many	14	TRBJ2-2	TGCAGCGCGGTATTTTCAGGGGTCTCAGGGGAGCTGTTTTTT	CSAVFSGVSGELFF
TRBV14	.	few	13	TRBJ2-3	TGTGCCAGCAGCCAAGTGGACACAGATACGCAGTATTTT	CASSQVDTDTQYF
TRBV12-3/TRBV12-4	.	once	12	TRBJ1-1	TGTGCCAGCAGCCTTGGACAGTTTGAAAATTTCTTT	CASSLGQFENFF
TRBV29-1	.	many	12	TRBJ1-2	TGCAGCGTTGTAGGCGGTACATATGGCTACACCTTC	CSVVGGTYGYTF
TRBV20-1	TRBD2	many	14	TRBJ2-7	TGCAGTGCTATACTAGCGGGATCCACCTACGAGCAGTACTTC	CSAILAGSTYEQYF
TRBV6-5	TRBD1	many	15	TRBJ2-5	TGTGCCAGCAGCCGGGACAGGGACTCTCAAGAGACCCAGTACTTC	CASSRDRDSQETQYF
TRBV7-2	.	many	13	TRBJ2-3	TGTGCCAGCAGCTTGTCGGCCACAGATACGCAGTATTTT	CASSLSATDTQYF
TRBV28	TRBD2	many	17	TRBJ2-5	TGTGCCAGCAGTTTCATAAGACTAGCGGGAGGCGAAGAGACCCAGTACTTC	CASSFIRLAGGEETQYF
TRBV6-9	.	.	16	TRBJ2-2	TGTGCCAGCAGTTCTGGTTGGGTTGTCGACACCGGGGAGCTGTTTTTT	CASSSGWVVDTGELFF
TRBV6-1	TRBD1	many	13	TRBJ1-2	TGTGCCAGCAGTGAAAGACAGGGGGTCGGCTACACCTTC	CASSERQGVGYTF
TRBV12-3/TRBV12-4	.	many	15	TRBJ2-1	TGTGCCAGCAGTTTCGGGCAGGGAGAAGTGAATGAGCAGTTCTTC	CASSFGQGEVNEQFF
TRBV12-3/TRBV12-4	.	few	14	TRBJ1-1	TGTGCCAGCAGTTTTCCGGGGGCGAACACTGAAGCTTTCTTT	CASSFPGANTEAFF
TRBV15	.	many	14	TRBJ2-1	TGTGCCACCAGCAGAGATAACGGAGTCAATGAGCAGTTCTTC	CATSRDNGVNEQFF
TRBV6-4	.	many	13	TRBJ1-1	TGTGCCAGCAGTGGGGAAGAGGGGACTGAAGCTTTCTTT	CASSGEEGTEAFF
TRBV6-1	TRBD1	many	14	TRBJ2-3	TGTGCCACCATGGACAGGGGGCGGACAGATACGCAGTATTTT	CATMDRGRTDTQYF
TRBV7-9	.	many	15	TRBJ1-4	TGTGCCAGCAGCCCAGCTTCTAGGAATAATGAAAAACTGTTTTTT	CASSPASRNNEKLFF
TRBV4-1	.	many	16	TRBJ2-1	TGCGCCAGCAGCCAAGAAATTGGAGGGGACAGAGGCGAGCAGTTCTTC	CASSQEIGGDRGEQFF
TRBV5-1	TRBD2	many	20	TRBJ2-2	TGCGCCAGCAGCTCCGCCCAGCCTTTGACTAGCGGGAGAAACACCGGGGAGCTGTTTTTT	CASSSAQPLTSGRNTGELFF
TRBV6-5	TRBD2	many	14	TRBJ2-1	TGTGCCAGCGGACTAGCGGGAGCTTTGGATGAGCAGTTCTTC	CASGLAGALDEQFF
TRBV6-1	TRBD1	many	14	TRBJ2-7	TGTGCCAGCATATTACGGACAGGGTTCTACGAGCAGTACTTC	CASILRTGFYEQYF
TRBV20-1	TRBD1	many	15	TRBJ1-2	TGCAGTGCTAGAGTGGGGACAGGGGGCGCTTATGGCTACACCTTC	CSARVGTGGAYGYTF
TRBV20-1	.	many	13	TRBJ1-1	TGCAGTGCTACCCCAGATCCCGCCACTGAAGCTTTCTTT	CSATPDPATEAFF
TRBV20-1	.	many	15	TRBJ2-3	TGCAGTGCTAGCGGGAATATGGATGTCTGGGATACGCAGTATTTT	CSASGNMDVWDTQYF
TRBV7-8	.	many	15	TRBJ2-1	TGTGCCAGCAGCCCTCGCGAAGACGGGAAGGATGAGCAGTTCTTC	CASSPREDGKDEQFF
TRBV20-1	TRBD2	many	13	TRBJ2-1	TGCAGCGGCGGACTAGCAGGAAACAATGAGCAGTTCTTC	CSGGLAGNNEQFF